Detailed here is one TCR beta chain. Some clones are missing from TCRdb's copy, which holds only in-frame ones; the method was immunoSEQ multiplex PCR. The data hold some 760,000 clones, with around 85% observed a single time. The V and J ends lost 2 bases and 6 bases, in that order; junction bases with no gene match: 6. CDR1 is MNHEY and CDR2 is SVGAGI in the germline V gene. This CDR3 region has 15 residues. These data belong to a study of shared T cell receptors in the human thymus. In addition, the sample was reused for a study of human thymus T cells.

What was sequenced was thymocytes. The receptor was derived from a girl less than two years old with a congenital heart defect. The chain couples TRBV6-5 to TRBJ2-2; 7 bases align to TRBD2. The CDR3 bases are TGTGCCAGCAGTTACCGGACTAGGGAACCCGGGGAGCTGTTTTTT. Translation gives CASSYRTREPGELFF.